This TCR beta chain was profiled in a study of blood T cells in healthy people across ages. Study results and limitations: PBMCs were not sorted, which prevented a conclusive comparison of naive versus antigen-experienced cells.

A second PCR of about 7 to 12 cycles used a sample-barcoded 5' primer and a J-beta primer mix. TCRdb re-called the 5' RACE reads through MiXCR, storing one row per CDR3 protein. The sample has fewer than 1,200,000 distinct CDR3 sequences; approximately 26% are singletons. This clonotype was counted between two and nine times. Its antigen is not known. Germline V gene lookup returns CDR1 SQVTM and CDR2 ANQGSEA. The CDR3 spans 16 residues. V gave up 4 bases and J gave up 1 base; unmatched junction bases: 10. These records were also assigned to another study, of T cells of mothers and their children. That report notes: Around 3 million TCR beta reads per child versus over 10 million per mother. Persistent microchimeric T cell clones were sought, and none were detected.

The rearrangement links TRBV29-1 to TRBJ2-4; 7 bases are shared with TRBD2. The source material was blood. The receptor was derived from a girl aged 2 to 9 in good health. The CDR3 coding sequence is TGCAGCGTTGGCGGGGGAATCGAAAGGGCCAAAAACATTCAGTACTTC. Translated: CSVGGGIERAKNIQYF.